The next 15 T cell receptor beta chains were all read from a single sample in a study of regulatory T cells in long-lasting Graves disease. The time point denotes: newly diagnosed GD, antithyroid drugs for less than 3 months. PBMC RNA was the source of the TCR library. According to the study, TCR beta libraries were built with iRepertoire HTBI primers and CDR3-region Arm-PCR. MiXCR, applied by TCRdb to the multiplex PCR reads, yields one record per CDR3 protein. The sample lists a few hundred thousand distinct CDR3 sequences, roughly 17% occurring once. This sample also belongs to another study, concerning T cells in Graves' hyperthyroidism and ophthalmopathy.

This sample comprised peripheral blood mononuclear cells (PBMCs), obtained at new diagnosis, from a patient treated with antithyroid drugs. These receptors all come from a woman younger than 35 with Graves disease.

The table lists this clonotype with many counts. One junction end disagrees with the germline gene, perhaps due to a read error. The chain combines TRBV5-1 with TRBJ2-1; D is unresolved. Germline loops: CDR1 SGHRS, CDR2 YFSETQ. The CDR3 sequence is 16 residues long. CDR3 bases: TGTGCCAGCAGCTTCTGGGCGGCATCGTATAACAATGAGCAGTTCTTC. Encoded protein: CASSFWAASYNNEQFF.

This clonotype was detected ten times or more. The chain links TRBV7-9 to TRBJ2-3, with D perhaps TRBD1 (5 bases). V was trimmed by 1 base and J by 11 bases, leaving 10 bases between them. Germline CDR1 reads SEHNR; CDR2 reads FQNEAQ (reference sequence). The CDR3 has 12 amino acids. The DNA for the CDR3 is TGTGCCAGCAGCTTAGTTGGGCAGGGGCAGTATTTT. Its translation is CASSLVGQGQYF.

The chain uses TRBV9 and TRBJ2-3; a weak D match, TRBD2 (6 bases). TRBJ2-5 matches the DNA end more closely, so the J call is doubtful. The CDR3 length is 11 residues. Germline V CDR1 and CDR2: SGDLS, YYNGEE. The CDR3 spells CAIPSGATQYF. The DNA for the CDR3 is TGTGCCATCCCCTCGGGAGCGACCCAGTACTTC.

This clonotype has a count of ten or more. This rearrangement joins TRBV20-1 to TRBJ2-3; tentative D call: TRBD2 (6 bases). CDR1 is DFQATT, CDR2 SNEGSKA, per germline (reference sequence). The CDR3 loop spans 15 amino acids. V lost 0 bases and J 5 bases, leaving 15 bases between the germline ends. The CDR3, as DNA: TGCAGTGCTAGAGATTGGGGGGAGAGGGGAGATACGCAGTATTTT. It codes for CSARDWGERGDTQYF.

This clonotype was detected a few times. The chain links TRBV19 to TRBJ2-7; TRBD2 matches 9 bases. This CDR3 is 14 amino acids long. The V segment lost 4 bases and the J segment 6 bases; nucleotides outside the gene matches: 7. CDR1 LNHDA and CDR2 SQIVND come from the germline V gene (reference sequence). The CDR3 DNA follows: TGTGCCAGTAGTAAAGTAGCGGGAGCCCTCGAGCAGTACTTC. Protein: CASSKVAGALEQYF.

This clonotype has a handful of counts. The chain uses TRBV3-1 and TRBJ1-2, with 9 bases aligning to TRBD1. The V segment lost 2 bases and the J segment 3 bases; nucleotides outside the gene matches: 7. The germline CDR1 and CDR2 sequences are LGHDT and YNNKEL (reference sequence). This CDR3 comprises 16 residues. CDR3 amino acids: CASSQKDRGGDYGYTF. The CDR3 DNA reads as TGTGCCAGCAGCCAAAAGGACAGGGGAGGTGACTATGGCTACACCTTC.

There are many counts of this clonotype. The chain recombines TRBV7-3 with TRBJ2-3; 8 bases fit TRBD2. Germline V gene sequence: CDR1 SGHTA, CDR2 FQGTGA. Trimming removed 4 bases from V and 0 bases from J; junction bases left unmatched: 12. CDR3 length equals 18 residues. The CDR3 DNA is TGTGCCAGCAGCTCAAGACCGACTAGCGTAACTAGCACAGATACGCAGTATTTT. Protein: CASSSRPTSVTSTDTQYF.

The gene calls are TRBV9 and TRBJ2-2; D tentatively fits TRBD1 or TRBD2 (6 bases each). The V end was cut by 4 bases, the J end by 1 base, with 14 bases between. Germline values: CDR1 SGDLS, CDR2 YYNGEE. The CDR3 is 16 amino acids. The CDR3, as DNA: TGTGCCAGCAGCCACTACGGAGGGGGGAACACCGGGGAGCTGTTTTTT. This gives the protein CASSHYGGGNTGELFF.

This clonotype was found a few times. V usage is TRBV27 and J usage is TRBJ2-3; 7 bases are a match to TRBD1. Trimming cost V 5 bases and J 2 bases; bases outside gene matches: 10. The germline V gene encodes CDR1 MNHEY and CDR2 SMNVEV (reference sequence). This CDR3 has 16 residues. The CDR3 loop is CASSHRQGIHTDTQYF. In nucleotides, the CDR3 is TGTGCCAGCAGTCACCGACAGGGAATTCACACAGATACGCAGTATTTT.

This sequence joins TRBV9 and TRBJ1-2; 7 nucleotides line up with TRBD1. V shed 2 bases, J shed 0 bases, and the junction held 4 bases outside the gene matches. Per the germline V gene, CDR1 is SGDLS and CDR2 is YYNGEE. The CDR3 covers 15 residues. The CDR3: CASSVGQSTNYGYTF. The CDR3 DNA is TGTGCCAGCAGCGTGGGACAGTCAACTAACTATGGCTACACCTTC.

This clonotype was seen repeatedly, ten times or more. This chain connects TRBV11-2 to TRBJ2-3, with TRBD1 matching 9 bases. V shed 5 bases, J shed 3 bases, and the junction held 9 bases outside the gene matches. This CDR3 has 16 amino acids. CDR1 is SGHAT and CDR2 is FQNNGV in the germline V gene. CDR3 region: CASSPRDRVRTDTQYF. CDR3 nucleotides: TGTGCCAGCAGCCCACGGGACAGGGTTAGAACAGATACGCAGTATTTT.

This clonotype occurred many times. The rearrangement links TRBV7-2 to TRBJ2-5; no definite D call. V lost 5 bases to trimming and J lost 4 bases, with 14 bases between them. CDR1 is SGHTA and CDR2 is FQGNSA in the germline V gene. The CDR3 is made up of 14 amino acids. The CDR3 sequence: CASSPPPGGETQYF. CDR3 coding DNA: TGTGCCAGCAGCCCACCTCCCGGTGGAGAGACCCAGTACTTC.

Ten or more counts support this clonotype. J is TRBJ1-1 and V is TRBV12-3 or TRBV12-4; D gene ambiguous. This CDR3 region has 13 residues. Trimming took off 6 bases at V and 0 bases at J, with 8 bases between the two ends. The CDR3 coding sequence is TGTGCCAGCAGCCGCCAATTGAACACTGAAGCTTTCTTT. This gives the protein CASSRQLNTEAFF.

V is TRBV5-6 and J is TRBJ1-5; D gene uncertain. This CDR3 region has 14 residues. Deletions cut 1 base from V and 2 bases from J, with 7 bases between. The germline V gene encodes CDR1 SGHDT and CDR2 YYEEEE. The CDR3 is CASSLYVGNQPQHF. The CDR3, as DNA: TGTGCCAGCAGCTTGTATGTCGGCAATCAGCCCCAGCATTTT.

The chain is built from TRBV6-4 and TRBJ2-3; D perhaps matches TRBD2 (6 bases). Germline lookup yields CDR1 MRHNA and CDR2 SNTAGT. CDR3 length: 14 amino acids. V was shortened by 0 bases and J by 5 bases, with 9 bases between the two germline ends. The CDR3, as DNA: TGTGCCAGCAGTGACTCGCGGGGTGAAGATACGCAGTATTTT. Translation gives CASSDSRGEDTQYF.